This TCR beta chain was captured in a study of T cell repertoires in cytomegalovirus infection. Study findings and constraints: Cumulative public TCR beta family frequency identified carriers of CMV plus the relevant HLA.

TCRdb passed the reads through MiXCR, listing each CDR3 protein once. This sample has fewer than 250,000 distinct CDR3 sequences, with roughly an eighth found just once. CDR1 is SGHTA, CDR2 FQGNSA, per germline. The CDR3 spans 14 residues. After removal of 5 bases from V and 10 bases from J, the junction contained 5 bases not matched to a gene. This clonotype was counted many times. The antigen remains undetermined. This TCR came from a human donor in good health (CMV status not recorded). Some clones in this sample may be carry-over from other donors' samples. Input material: PBMCs. The chain employs TRBV7-2 and TRBJ2-1; 13 bases match TRBD2. The CDR3 DNA is TGTGCCAGCAGCCGGACTAGCGGGAGATGGGAGCAGTTCTTC. Translation gives CASSRTSGRWEQFF.